The 23 T cell receptor beta chains below were found in one sample sequenced in a study of vaccination and CD4 T cells after COVID-19. Described treatment: roughly ten-day PBMC culture with coronavirus spike peptide pools or control peptides (ViraFEST assay). Which antigens these TCRs recognize remains unknown. Scientists ran DNA taken from cultured CD4+ T cells through the Oncomine TCR Beta short-read assay for sequencing. Using its own MiXCR run on the PCR reads, TCRdb lists one record per CDR3 protein. This sample has roughly 20,000 distinct CDR3 sequences, with about 61% found just once. Specimen: CD4+ T cells from blood, cultured in vitro. The receptor set was obtained from a human donor who had recovered from COVID-19.

The V and J genes are TRBV7-9 and TRBJ1-1; 9 bases agree with TRBD1. J was trimmed by 5 bases and V by 5 bases; bases with no gene match: 9. CDR3 length equals 15 residues. Germline V gene sequence: CDR1 SEHNR, CDR2 FQNEAQ (reference sequence). CDR3 protein: CASSANRGRRTEAFF. DNA for the CDR3: TGTGCCAGCAGCGCCAACAGGGGGCGGCGGACTGAAGCTTTCTTT.

The chain is built from TRBV20-1 and TRBJ2-1; no clear D. Deletions cut 4 bases from V and 8 bases from J, with 12 bases between. Germline CDR1 and CDR2: DFQATT and SNEGSKA (reference sequence). The CDR3 length is 12 residues. The CDR3 sequence: CSATPQDHEQFF. DNA of the CDR3: TGCAGTGCTACCCCCCAGGATCATGAGCAGTTCTTC.

This rearrangement joins TRBV30 to TRBJ1-1; D ambiguous. Trimming shortened V by 3 bases and J by 2 bases, and 7 bases separated the two germline ends. The germline gives CDR1 GTSNPN, CDR2 SVGIG (reference sequence). The CDR3 length is 12 residues. CDR3 coding DNA: TGTGCCTGGAGGCCAGTAAACACTGAAGCTTTCTTT. This gives the protein CAWRPVNTEAFF.

The chain is built from TRBV6-5 and TRBJ2-7; D possibly matches TRBD1 or TRBD2 (5 bases each). The V gene's germline CDR1 is MNHEY and CDR2 SVGAGI. Trimming took 2 bases from V and 11 from J, leaving 10 bases between them. This CDR3 contains 11 residues. For the CDR3, the DNA is TGTGCCAGCAGTTACGAGGGCAGGGAGTACTTC. It encodes CASSYEGREYF.

The gene calls are TRBV6-1 and TRBJ1-6; tentative D call: TRBD1 (6 bases). With 6 bases removed from V and 3 bases from J, the gap between germline ends came to 18 bases. Germline loops: CDR1 MNHNS, CDR2 SASEGT. The CDR3 sequence is 17 residues long. The CDR3 coding sequence is TGTGCCAGCAGCCGGAACAGGGAAAACCGCTATAATTCACCCCTCCACTTT. Its protein is CASSRNRENRYNSPLHF.

The genes are TRBV19 and TRBJ2-3, with D tentatively TRBD1 (5 bases). Per germline, CDR1 LNHDA and CDR2 SQIVND (reference sequence). V lost 5 bases to trimming and J lost 6 bases, with 18 bases between them. This CDR3 has 15 residues. CDR3 region: CASSQDSRAGDTQYF. The DNA for the CDR3 is TGTGCCAGTAGTCAAGACAGCCGGGCTGGCGATACGCAGTATTTT.

The chain employs TRBV2 and TRBJ2-7; D may be TRBD1 (6 bases). Germline V gives CDR1 SNHLY, CDR2 FYNNEI. V was trimmed by 2 bases and J by 4 bases, leaving 21 bases between them. The CDR3 sequence is 17 residues long. CDR3 loop: CASSELSFGTRSYEQYF. The CDR3 DNA sequence: TGTGCCAGCAGTGAATTGAGTTTTGGGACAAGAAGTTACGAGCAGTACTTC.

The chain links TRBV28 to TRBJ1-5; a weak D match, TRBD1 (5 bases). V lost 5 bases and J 11 bases, leaving 16 bases between the germline ends. The CDR3 is 13 residues long. Germline values: CDR1 MDHEN, CDR2 SYDVKM. CDR3 sequence (DNA): TGTGCCAGCAGTACTCCCGGGACGGGGACCCAGCATTTT. It translates to CASSTPGTGTQHF.

This sequence joins TRBV3-1 and TRBJ2-5; a weak D match, TRBD1 (6 bases). Per the germline V gene, CDR1 is LGHDT and CDR2 is YNNKEL (reference sequence). V was shortened by 5 bases and J by 7 bases, with 14 bases between the two germline ends. This CDR3 spans 13 amino acids. The chain's CDR3 is CASSRTEPRTQYF. The CDR3 region has the DNA TGTGCCAGCAGCAGGACAGAGCCACGGACCCAGTACTTC.

There are a few counts of this clonotype. This chain uses TRBV7-2 with TRBJ1-2; maybe TRBD1 (5 bases). V was cut by 2 bases and J by 6 bases, with 22 bases left in between. Germline V gene sequence: CDR1 SGHTA, CDR2 FQGNSA. The CDR3 spans 17 residues. The CDR3 here is CASSLLLETKGIDGYTF. CDR3 sequence (DNA): TGTGCCAGCAGCTTACTTCTCGAGACAAAGGGGATAGATGGCTACACCTTC.

V gene TRBV20-1 combines with J gene TRBJ2-7; tentative D call: TRBD1 (6 bases). CDR3 length: 12 amino acids. From germline, CDR1 is DFQATT and CDR2 SNEGSKA (reference sequence). V was clipped by 6 bases and J by 2 bases, with 11 bases between them. This chain's CDR3 is CSASGVTYEQYF. CDR3 nucleotides: TGCAGTGCGTCAGGGGTAACCTACGAGCAGTACTTC.

The V call is TRBV7-6, the J call TRBJ2-6; D uncertain. The CDR3 extends over 15 amino acids. V lost 2 bases and J 2 bases, leaving 7 bases between the germline ends. Germline values: CDR1 SGHVS, CDR2 FNYEAQ. CDR3 sequence reads: CASSLLAPGANVLTF. CDR3 sequence (DNA): TGTGCCAGCAGCTTATTGGCTCCTGGGGCCAACGTCCTGACTTTC.

The chain recombines TRBV28 with TRBJ1-2, with a possible D match to TRBD1 (5 bases). V lost 2 bases to trimming and J lost 4 bases, with 14 bases between them. This CDR3 has 15 amino acids. Germline CDR1 and CDR2: MDHEN and SYDVKM. This CDR3 is CASSLVPGQGYGYTF. CDR3 coding DNA: TGTGCCAGCAGTTTAGTTCCGGGGCAGGGCTATGGCTACACCTTC.

The CDR3 loop reads CASSQGGEQYF. In nucleotides, the CDR3 is TGTGCCAGCAGCCAGGGTGGCGAGCAGTACTTC. The chain couples TRBV11-3 to TRBJ2-7; D possibly corresponds to TRBD1 (5 bases). The V gene's germline CDR1 is SGHNT and CDR2 YENEEA. Trimming shortened V by 5 bases and J by 6 bases, and 8 bases separated the two germline ends. This CDR3 spans 11 amino acids.

This clonotype was picked up a small number of times. The V and J genes are TRBV27 and TRBJ1-2, with D uncertain. In germline, CDR1 is MNHEY, CDR2 SMNVEV (reference sequence). The CDR3 covers 13 residues. Trimming took 2 bases from V and 9 from J, leaving 13 bases between them. The CDR3 reads CASSLSGKRSYTF. The DNA for the CDR3 is TGTGCCAGCAGTTTAAGCGGGAAGAGGAGCTACACCTTC.

The chain uses TRBV6-5 and TRBJ2-7; 10 nucleotides align to TRBD1. The trim removed 2 bases at V and 7 bases at J, leaving 8 bases unmatched. There are 15 residues in the CDR3. The germline V gene has CDR1 MNHEY and CDR2 SVGAGI. Here the CDR3 DNA reads TGTGCCAGCAGTTACATGGGACAGGGGCCTTTGGAGCAGTACTTC. Translation: CASSYMGQGPLEQYF.

This clonotype showed up just a few times. V is TRBV7-6 and J is TRBJ2-1; TRBD1 matches 11 bases. The CDR3 contains 14 residues. The germline gives CDR1 SGHVS, CDR2 FNYEAQ. V trimming: 4 bases; J trimming: 6 bases; junction bases outside the gene matches: 2. Written as DNA, the CDR3 is TGTGCCAGCAGCTCAGGGACAGGGGGCAATGAGCAGTTCTTC. Protein product: CASSSGTGGNEQFF.

V and J are TRBV28 and TRBJ2-4, with 8 bases aligning to TRBD2. V dropped 6 bases and J dropped 8; count of bases not matched to a gene: 12. CDR3 size: 15 residues. Germline V gives CDR1 MDHEN, CDR2 SYDVKM. For the CDR3, the DNA is TGTGCCAGCAGACAACAGGGATTCGGGGGGGACATTCAGTACTTC. This translates into CASRQQGFGGDIQYF.

The rearrangement links TRBV12-3 or TRBV12-4 to TRBJ1-2, with unresolved D. The CDR3 sequence is 12 residues long. Trimming stripped 8 bases from V and 2 bases from J, with 9 bases between. The DNA for the CDR3 is TGTGCCAGCTGTGGGAGAAACTATGGCTACACCTTC. This encodes CASCGRNYGYTF.

This clonotype was counted a few times. The chain is built from TRBV10-3 and TRBJ2-2, with D perhaps TRBD1 (6 bases). The V gene lost 2 bases and the J gene lost 7 bases, with 11 bases spanning the gap. The germline gives CDR1 ENHRY, CDR2 SYGVKD. The CDR3 has 14 residues. This chain's CDR3 is CAISEEGVDGELFF. The CDR3 nucleotides are TGTGCCATCAGTGAGGAGGGGGTGGACGGGGAGCTGTTTTTT.

This clonotype was observed a single time. V usage is TRBV7-8 and J usage is TRBJ2-5; 10 nucleotides match TRBD1. The germline V gene encodes CDR1 SGHVS and CDR2 FQNEAQ. The CDR3 sequence is 15 residues long. Trimming at V came to 3 bases and at J to 2 bases, leaving 3 bases not matched to a gene. CDR3 sequence: CASSFPGQGQETQYF. CDR3 nucleotide sequence: TGTGCCAGCAGCTTCCCGGGACAGGGGCAAGAGACCCAGTACTTC.

In this sample, this clonotype is large. The V and J genes are TRBV5-6 and TRBJ1-6, with D unclear. The germline V gene has CDR1 SGHDT and CDR2 YYEEEE. The V end was cut by 4 bases, the J end by 10 bases, with 18 bases between. This CDR3 has 15 amino acids. The CDR3 DNA follows: TGTGCCAGCAGCGTTTACCGGGCACCCATCTCACCCCTCCACTTT. This gives the protein CASSVYRAPISPLHF.

The gene calls are TRBV11-3 and TRBJ1-1, with a possible D match to TRBD1 (5 bases). Trimming took 4 bases from V and 1 from J, leaving 10 bases between them. Germline CDR1 is SGHNT and CDR2 is YENEEA. The CDR3 extends over 14 amino acids. The CDR3 loop reads CASSSGAANTEAFF. In DNA form, the CDR3 reads TGTGCCAGCAGCTCTGGGGCCGCGAACACTGAAGCTTTCTTT.